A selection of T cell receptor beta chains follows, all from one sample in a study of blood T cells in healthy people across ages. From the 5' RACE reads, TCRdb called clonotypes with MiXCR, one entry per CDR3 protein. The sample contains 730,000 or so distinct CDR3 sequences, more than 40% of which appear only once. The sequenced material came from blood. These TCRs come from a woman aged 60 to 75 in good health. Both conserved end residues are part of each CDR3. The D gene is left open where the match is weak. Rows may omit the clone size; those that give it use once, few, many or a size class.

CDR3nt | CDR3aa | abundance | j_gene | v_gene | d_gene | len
TGTGCCAGCAGTGAAGGGGGCGGTAGGCAGTACTTC | CASSEGGGRQYF | few | TRBJ2-5 | TRBV25-1 | NA | 12
TGCAGTGCGTACGGGGGGGCCGGCTCGGGTAAGCGGTTCTTC | CSAYGGAGSGKRFF | NA | TRBJ2-1 | TRBV20-1 | TRBD2 | 14
TGTGCCAGCAGCAAGTACGGCTCCGCACGAACAGATACGCAGTATTTT | CASSKYGSARTDTQYF | many | TRBJ2-3 | TRBV7-2 | NA | 16
TGTGCCAGCAGCTTAGCCTCACAGGGAGCAGTCTACGAGCAGTACTTC | CASSLASQGAVYEQYF | many | TRBJ2-7 | TRBV7-6 | NA | 16
TGTGCCACAGCCGGGCGGAGGCGCGGATTCACAGATACGCAGTATTTT | CATAGRRRGFTDTQYF | NA | TRBJ2-3 | TRBV7-6 | NA | 16
TGTGCCATCAGGATGGGGACAGGGGGGAAAGAGACCCAGTACTTC | CAIRMGTGGKETQYF | NA | TRBJ2-5 | TRBV10-3 | TRBD1 | 15
TGTGCCAGCAGTTTAGAGGGGACTAGCGGGAGCGGGAAGCAGTACTTC | CASSLEGTSGSGKQYF | NA | TRBJ2-5 | TRBV27 | TRBD2 | 16
TGTGCCAGCAGCCCCCGGGCCACCCAGCGCAGCGAGCAGTACTTC | CASSPRATQRSEQYF | NA | TRBJ2-7 | TRBV14 | NA | 15
TGTGCCATCAGTGTTGATGCTCTAGGCACAGATACGCAGTATTTT | CAISVDALGTDTQYF | NA | TRBJ2-3 | TRBV10-3 | NA | 15
TGCAGTGCTAGAGCCTCAGGGACCTATAATTCACCCCTCCACTTT | CSARASGTYNSPLHF | NA | TRBJ1-6 | TRBV20-1 | NA | 15
TGTGCCAGCAGCAGGACAGGGCCGAACACTGAAGCTTTCTTT | CASSRTGPNTEAFF | NA | TRBJ1-1 | TRBV12-3/TRBV12-4 | TRBD1 | 14
TGTGCCAGCAGCTCCTGGACTAGCGGGAGGTACGAGCAGTACTTC | CASSSWTSGRYEQYF | many | TRBJ2-7 | TRBV6-5 | TRBD2 | 15
TGTGCCAGCAGCTCGACAGGACTAGCGGGAGTCAGCACCTACAATGAGCAGTTCTTC | CASSSTGLAGVSTYNEQFF | NA | TRBJ2-1 | TRBV7-2 | TRBD2 | 19
TGCGCCAGCAGCTTGGGGGGGGCGACGAACGAGCAGTACTTC | CASSLGGATNEQYF | NA | TRBJ2-7 | TRBV5-1 | NA | 14
TGTGCCAGCCTGGACAGGGGCTCCTACGAGCAGTACTTC | CASLDRGSYEQYF | NA | TRBJ2-7 | TRBV12-3/TRBV12-4 | TRBD1 | 13
TGTGCCAGCGCTCCTGGTGCCCTTACGCAGTATTTT | CASAPGALTQYF | NA | TRBJ2-3 | TRBV6-2/TRBV6-3 | NA | 12
TGTGCCAGCAGCTTAAGGGACAGCAACCCCTACGAGCAGTACTTC | CASSLRDSNPYEQYF | few | TRBJ2-7 | TRBV7-2 | TRBD1 | 15
TGTGCCAGCAGTTTAGAAGGGTCAGGGGGTCAGCCCCAGCATTTT | CASSLEGSGGQPQHF | few | TRBJ1-5 | TRBV12-3/TRBV12-4 | TRBD1 | 15
TGTGCCAGCAGCTTAGAAGGGTTAGCTAGGAATGAGCAGTTCTTC | CASSLEGLARNEQFF | NA | TRBJ2-1 | TRBV11-3 | NA | 15
TGTGCCAGCAGTTTCGGGGTCGCAGAAGCTTTCTTT | CASSFGVAEAFF | NA | TRBJ1-1 | TRBV12-3/TRBV12-4 | NA | 12
TGTGCCAGCATCCAAGGTCTCGGCCCAGATACGCAGTATTTT | CASIQGLGPDTQYF | NA | TRBJ2-3 | TRBV3-1 | NA | 14
TGTGCCAGCAGCCCTAGGGGGACAGGGAGCGACGGTTTCTACAATGAGCAGTACTTC | CASSPRGTGSDGFYNEQYF | NA | TRBJ2-7 | TRBV4-2 | TRBD1 | 19
TGTGCCAGCAGGGCCCAGGGGGCGGACGAGACCCAGTACTTC | CASRAQGADETQYF | NA | TRBJ2-5 | TRBV2 | TRBD1 | 14
TGTGCCAGCAGTTACGCTGACAGGGGCGGGGGGTACTTC | CASSYADRGGGYF | NA | TRBJ2-5 | TRBV6-5 | NA | 13
TGTGCCAGCTCACGGACAGGGGAATTCAATCAGCCCCAGCATTTT | CASSRTGEFNQPQHF | NA | TRBJ1-5 | TRBV18 | TRBD1 | 15
TGTGCCAGCAGCTTGGCCGGGGCAGATATTGCCTACGAGCAGTACTTC | CASSLAGADIAYEQYF | few | TRBJ2-7 | TRBV5-6 | NA | 16
TGCAGTGCCCAGTCCCCAGGGGGTGTATCCTACAATGAGCAGTTCTTC | CSAQSPGGVSYNEQFF | NA | TRBJ2-1 | TRBV20-1 | TRBD1 | 16
TGTGCCAGCAGTCCTCAACTGGGACCGAACTCTGGGGCCAACGTCCTGACTTTC | CASSPQLGPNSGANVLTF | NA | TRBJ2-6 | TRBV28 | NA | 18
TGTGCCAGCAGTAGTAAGCGCGGGGGCCGGCTTTACTCTTATGAGCAGTTCTTC | CASSSKRGGRLYSYEQFF | few | TRBJ2-1 | TRBV6-1 | NA | 18
TGTGCCAGCAGTTCGGACCCGAACTATGGCTACACCTTC | CASSSDPNYGYTF | NA | TRBJ1-2 | TRBV27 | NA | 13
TGTGCCAGCAGTCCCCCAGTAGCTAGCGGGGGGTACGAGCAGTACTTC | CASSPPVASGGYEQYF | few | TRBJ2-7 | TRBV28 | TRBD2 | 16
TGTGCCAGCAGTTGGGGCGGGACGGATAGCAATCAGCCCCAGCATTTT | CASSWGGTDSNQPQHF | few | TRBJ1-5 | TRBV12-3/TRBV12-4 | NA | 16
TGTGCCAGTAGTATAGTAGGTCCAGGGGGCGGGAGTCTTGAGCAGTTCTTC | CASSIVGPGGGSLEQFF | NA | TRBJ2-1 | TRBV19 | NA | 17
TGCAGCGCCGCCGGGACAGGGGAAGAGACCCAGTACTTC | CSAAGTGEETQYF | many | TRBJ2-5 | TRBV29-1 | TRBD1 | 13
TGTGCCAGCACCCTATTACCGGGACAGCCAACTATCTCTGGGGCCAACGTCCTGACTTTC | CASTLLPGQPTISGANVLTF | NA | TRBJ2-6 | TRBV6-1 | TRBD1 | 20
TGTGCCAGCTCACCACAGGGTATCAATGAGCAGTTCTTC | CASSPQGINEQFF | few | TRBJ2-1 | TRBV18 | NA | 13
TGTGCCAGCAGCTTTACCTACACAGATACGCAGTATTTT | CASSFTYTDTQYF | many | TRBJ2-3 | TRBV7-3 | NA | 13
TGTGCCAGCAGTGAAAGCCGGGAGCCCCCAGATACGCAGTATTTT | CASSESREPPDTQYF | few | TRBJ2-3 | TRBV2 | NA | 15
TGTGCCAGCAGCAACCCGTCCGGGACTAGAGAGCACAATGAGCAGTTCTTC | CASSNPSGTREHNEQFF | many | TRBJ2-1 | TRBV9 | TRBD2 | 17
TGCAGTGCTAGAGATCGTGATTCCATGACATCCTACGAGCAGTACTTC | CSARDRDSMTSYEQYF | NA | TRBJ2-7 | TRBV20-1 | NA | 16
TGTGCCAGCAGCTTAATGGCTACGGGGCCTGGGAATGAGCGGTTCTTC | CASSLMATGPGNERFF | NA | TRBJ2-1 | TRBV7-9 | NA | 16
TGCGCCAGCAGCCAAGGAAGGACGGAGCTAGCCAAAAACGTTCAGTACTTC | CASSQGRTELAKNVQYF | NA | TRBJ2-4 | TRBV4-3 | NA | 17
TGTGCCAGCAGCCGACAGGGGACCTCCGCCTACGAGCAGTACTTC | CASSRQGTSAYEQYF | NA | TRBJ2-7 | TRBV12-3/TRBV12-4 | TRBD1 | 15
TGTGCCAGCAGCTCTTCAGGCGAATCTAGCTCCTACGAGCAGTACTTC | CASSSSGESSSYEQYF | NA | TRBJ2-7 | TRBV7-9 | NA | 16